These T cell receptor beta chains were read from a single sample in a study of blood T cell repertoires in COVID-19. Measured with immunoSEQ multiplex PCR; TCRdb has only the in-frame clones, and not every one. The sample lists more than 250,000 clones; 75% to 90% were seen once. Specimen: peripheral blood. The receptors here all came from a woman between 45 and 60 years old with COVID-19, enrolled during active disease. Both conserved end residues are part of each CDR3. A D gene is named only where the DNA matches it firmly. Only part of the rows carry a size: once, few, many, or a class if the clone is expanded.

D gene,clone size,J gene,V gene,CDR3 DNA,CDR3 protein
TRBD2,few,TRBJ2-3,TRBV5-6,TGTGCCAGCAGCTTAAGGACTAGCGGGAGAGCGGATACGCAGTATTTT,CASSLRTSGRADTQYF
TRBD2,NA,TRBJ2-7,TRBV6-4,TGTGCCAGCCTTTGGGGGGGGAGCCCTTGTGAGCAGTACTTC,CASLWGGSPCEQYF
TRBD1,NA,TRBJ1-4,TRBV5-1,TGCGCCAGCAGCCTGACAGGGTTGGAAAAACTGTTTTTT,CASSLTGLEKLFF
TRBD2,NA,TRBJ2-3,TRBV9,TGTGCCAGCAGCGTAGCTAGCGGGAGGACGTCAGATACGCAGTATTTT,CASSVASGRTSDTQYF
NA,NA,TRBJ2-3,TRBV19,TGTGCCAGTAGTACCCCCCAGGGCAGCACAGATACGCAGTATTTT,CASSTPQGSTDTQYF
NA,NA,TRBJ1-1,TRBV19,TGTGCCAGTAGTCCTTCATTAGTGTGGACTGAAGCTTTCTTT,CASSPSLVWTEAFF
NA,once,TRBJ2-1,TRBV7-9,TGTGCCAGCAGCGTCAACCCGGGAGCCCTAATTAATGAGCAGTTCTTC,CASSVNPGALINEQFF
TRBD2,NA,TRBJ2-7,TRBV5-1,TGCGCCAGCAGCTTGGTGCTTAGCGGGAGTTTCGACGAGCAGTACTTC,CASSLVLSGSFDEQYF
TRBD1,NA,TRBJ2-7,TRBV19,TGTGCCAGTGCCCAGGGACAGCCCTACGAGCAGTACTTC,CASAQGQPYEQYF
TRBD1,NA,TRBJ1-2,TRBV18,TGTGCCAGCTCTCCCGGGACAGGGGGCTCTAACTATGGCTACACCTTC,CASSPGTGGSNYGYTF
TRBD1,NA,TRBJ2-7,TRBV6-5,TGTGCCAGCTCCGGGACAGGGGCCTCCTACGAGCAGTACTTC,CASSGTGASYEQYF
NA,NA,TRBJ1-5,TRBV21-1,TGTGCCAGCAGCAAAGGTCGCGGGGACAGGGCAGGGCGAGCGGGGTGGGGAGTCCGTCAGCCCCAGCATTTT,CASSKGRGDRAGRAGWGVRQPQHF
TRBD2,many,TRBJ2-7,TRBV6-1,TGTGCCAGCAGTGATGTTAGCGGGAGGGGTGACGAGCAGTACTTC,CASSDVSGRGDEQYF
NA,NA,TRBJ1-1,TRBV27,TGTGCCAGCAGTTTATGGGCCAGGGAGGGTACTGAAGCTTTCTTT,CASSLWAREGTEAFF
NA,NA,TRBJ2-3,TRBV19,TGTGCCACGCGGTTGGCCAGCACAGATACGCAGTATTTT,CATRLASTDTQYF
NA,NA,TRBJ1-5,TRBV6-5,TGTGCCAGCAGTTACTATCGGCCCAGGGGCAATCAGCCCCAGCATTTT,CASSYYRPRGNQPQHF
NA,NA,TRBJ2-2,TRBV4-2,TGTGCCAGCAGCCACCAGCCGGCACTAGAGGGAACCGGGGAGCTGTTTTTT,CASSHQPALEGTGELFF
NA,NA,TRBJ1-2,TRBV5-1,TGCGCCAGCAGCTTGGGGGCGGACTTAAGTGGCTACACCTTC,CASSLGADLSGYTF
TRBD1,NA,TRBJ1-1,TRBV19,TGTGCCAGTACCGCGGGACAGGGGGCGCACACTGAAGCTTTCTTT,CASTAGQGAHTEAFF
NA,NA,TRBJ2-7,TRBV9,TGTGCCAGCAGCCCCGAGGGGGGGCTCTACGAGCAGTACTTC,CASSPEGGLYEQYF
NA,NA,TRBJ1-5,TRBV5-1,TGCGCCAGCAGCTTACACAGGGCCAGGCCCCAGCATTTT,CASSLHRARPQHF
NA,NA,TRBJ1-4,TRBV7-2,TGTGCCAGCAGCTTAGCTGGGGCCCTTAATGAAAAACTGTTTTTT,CASSLAGALNEKLFF
NA,NA,TRBJ1-4,TRBV29-1,TGCAGCGCCAGACTCGGGACAACTAATGAAAAACTGTTTTTT,CSARLGTTNEKLFF
NA,NA,TRBJ2-6,TRBV5-1,TGCGCCAGCCACTCTATTCGCGGCAGTGGGTCTGGGGCCAACGTCCTGACTTTC,CASHSIRGSGSGANVLTF
NA,NA,TRBJ2-3,TRBV5-1,TGCGCCAGCAGCTTGTCGGGGGGCGGCACAGATACGCAGTATTTT,CASSLSGGGTDTQYF
TRBD2,NA,TRBJ2-1,TRBV9,TGTGCCAGCAGCGTAGCGACTAGCGGGAGATACGGCTACAATGAGCAGTTCTTC,CASSVATSGRYGYNEQFF
TRBD2,NA,TRBJ2-3,TRBV7-8,TGTGCCAGCAGCCGGACTAGCGCGAAGGAGTATTTT,CASSRTSAKEYF
NA,NA,TRBJ1-5,TRBV19,TGTGCCAGTAGTGTACAGGGCCTTGGGCAGCCCCAGCATTTT,CASSVQGLGQPQHF
NA,NA,TRBJ2-7,TRBV11-3,TGTGCCAGCAGCTTAGGTCCAGACTCGACGGTCTACGAGCAGTACTTC,CASSLGPDSTVYEQYF
NA,NA,TRBJ1-1,TRBV3-1/TRBV3-2,TGTGCCAGCAGCCAAGACGCGACAGTGAACACTGAAGCTTTCTTT,CASSQDATVNTEAFF
NA,NA,TRBJ1-5,TRBV18,TGTGCCAGCTCACGGGGAGGGTGGCGCAATCAGCCCCAGCATTTT,CASSRGGWRNQPQHF
NA,NA,TRBJ1-1,TRBV12-3/TRBV12-4,TGTGCCAGCAGTTACAGAGTCACTGAAGCTTTCTTT,CASSYRVTEAFF
TRBD1,NA,TRBJ2-5,TRBV18,TGTGCCAGCTCACCGACGACAGGGGGTTTTCAGACCCAGTACTTC,CASSPTTGGFQTQYF
TRBD2,once,TRBJ2-2,TRBV7-8,TGTGCCAGCAGCTTAACTCGGTCTAGCGGGAACACCGGGGAGCTGTTTTTT,CASSLTRSSGNTGELFF
TRBD1,NA,TRBJ2-2,TRBV19,TGTGCCAGTAGTTGGGGACAGGGGGCGTCCGGGGAGCTGTTTTTT,CASSWGQGASGELFF
TRBD1,NA,TRBJ2-2,TRBV27,TGTGCCAGCAGCTTGCGACAGGGATCGGCCGGGGAGCTGTTTTTT,CASSLRQGSAGELFF
TRBD2,NA,TRBJ2-1,TRBV28,TGTGCCAGCAGTTTGGGGAAGGAGGGACTAGCGGGAGGATTGGAGTTCTTC,CASSLGKEGLAGGLEFF
TRBD1,NA,TRBJ2-2,TRBV29-1,TGCAGCGTACTAGGACAGGGAAGGAACACCGGGGAGCTGTTTTTT,CSVLGQGRNTGELFF
TRBD1,NA,TRBJ1-1,TRBV27,TGTGCCAGCAGTGAGGACAGGGGGCTCGGGACGGCTTTCTTT,CASSEDRGLGTAFF
NA,NA,TRBJ2-7,TRBV7-2,TGTGCCAGCAGCTTAGCCGGCAGGGCCTACGAGCAGTACTTC,CASSLAGRAYEQYF
NA,NA,TRBJ1-5,TRBV5-5,TGTGCCAGCAGCTTGGACAGGGTCAATCAGCCCCAGCATTTT,CASSLDRVNQPQHF
TRBD1,NA,TRBJ1-2,TRBV9,TGTGCCAGCAGCGTAGGTGGGACAGGGAGGTATGGCTACACCTTC,CASSVGGTGRYGYTF
NA,NA,TRBJ2-7,TRBV10-3,TGTGCTTCGACCTACAGGGATGGAGCCTACGAGCAGTACTTC,CASTYRDGAYEQYF
TRBD1,NA,TRBJ1-3,TRBV5-1,TGCGCCAGCAGCGCGGGACAGTCCTCTGGAAACACCATATATTTT,CASSAGQSSGNTIYF
NA,NA,TRBJ1-1,TRBV6-5,TGTGCCAGCAGTTACGGGGGGGCTTTTTCAAATGAAGCTTTCTTT,CASSYGGAFSNEAFF
NA,NA,TRBJ1-2,TRBV3-1/TRBV3-2,TGTGCCAGCAGCCAAACGCCATCAGGGGCGACATTAGGCTACACCTTC,CASSQTPSGATLGYTF
NA,NA,TRBJ2-5,TRBV24-1,TGTGCCACCAGGAGTGACAGACAAGAGACCCAGTACTTC,CATRSDRQETQYF
NA,NA,TRBJ1-5,TRBV6-5,TGTGCCAGCACCACAGGGTTTCATCAGCCCCAGCATTTT,CASTTGFHQPQHF
TRBD1,NA,TRBJ2-5,TRBV5-4,TGTGCCAGCAGCCGACAGGGGTCGGAGACCCAGTACTTC,CASSRQGSETQYF
NA,NA,TRBJ2-5,TRBV5-4,TGTGCCAGCAGCCCGGACATACAAGAGACCCAGTACTTC,CASSPDIQETQYF
TRBD1,NA,TRBJ2-7,TRBV9,TGTGCCAGCAGCGCAGGACAGGGGCGTCCAGGATACGAGCAGTACTTC,CASSAGQGRPGYEQYF
TRBD1,NA,TRBJ1-1,TRBV6-5,TGTGCCAGCAGTCACAGACAGGGGGTGAACACTGAAGCTTTCTTT,CASSHRQGVNTEAFF
TRBD1,NA,TRBJ2-1,TRBV5-1,TGCGCCAGCAGCTTGTCGCAGGGGGCTTCCTACAATGAGCAGTTCTTC,CASSLSQGASYNEQFF
NA,NA,TRBJ1-2,TRBV24-1,TGTGCCACCAGTGATAGGGGGTATGGCTACACCTTC,CATSDRGYGYTF
NA,few,TRBJ2-1,TRBV15,TGTGCCACCAGCAGAGATAGGAATAGCGGCTACAATGAGCAGTTCTTC,CATSRDRNSGYNEQFF